This TCR beta chain originates from a study of T cell responses to AZD1222 COVID-19 vaccine. Whole-study results and caveats: Sampling that yielded the repertoires occurred only after the peak T cell response. Along spike, vaccine-associated CD4 TCRs were found throughout, with dominance at 160-218 and 743-854. The donors showed a predominance of white British ancestry and of females, with possible underestimation of clonal diversity.

Germline values: CDR1 MNHNS, CDR2 SASEGT. Trimming stripped 2 bases from V and 1 base from J, with 11 bases between. This CDR3 is 15 amino acids long. TCRdb's copy holds only in-frame clones and misses some; the assay was immunoSEQ multiplex PCR. The data show roughly 91,000 clones, roughly nine tenths seen once. As to this clone: Its antigen remains unidentified.

This TCR was recovered from an adult in good health. The material sequenced was peripheral blood, taken on day 0 of AZD1222 vaccination. The chain recombines TRBV6-1 with TRBJ1-1; D is perhaps TRBD1 (5 bases). CDR3 nucleotides: TGTGCCAGCAGTGAAACAGGAGGGTGGAACACTGAAGCTTTCTTT. It translates to CASSETGGWNTEAFF.